The T cell receptor beta chain described here comes from a study of PD-1 blockade in classical Hodgkin lymphoma. Study-wide points: Prior therapy or disease activity may underlie the repertoire differences, whose causes remain undefined. Newly diagnosed patients had diversity similar to the baseline diversity of complete responders. Exclusion was the outcome for patients who began nivolumab under 1 year after ASCT.

The protocol was immunoSEQ multiplex PCR, while the TCRdb copy is restricted to in-frame clones and leaves out a portion. The sample carries some 100,000 clones, 80% to 95% recorded once. Every patient was affected by relapse after autologous stem cell transplantation, while exposure to brentuximab vedotin was not uniform. V shed 1 base, J shed 7 bases, and the junction held 10 bases outside the gene matches. The CDR3 covers 16 residues. Germline V lookup: CDR1 SGHVS, CDR2 FNYEAQ. Remarks on this clone: Its specificity is unknown.

The specimen was peripheral blood mononuclear cells (PBMCs), collected at baseline. The chain links TRBV7-6 to TRBJ2-1, with 7 bases lining up with TRBD2. The source is a human donor with classical Hodgkin lymphoma. This chain's CDR3 is CASSLEVLAMVNEQFF. CDR3 DNA sequence: TGTGCCAGCAGCTTAGAGGTACTAGCGATGGTGAATGAGCAGTTCTTC.